At least ten counts were recorded for the clone carrying this TCR beta chain. The junction shows a germline mismatch at one end, possibly a read error. Each TCR transcript was tagged with a 10-nucleotide random UMI during 5'RACE. Over 160 million TCR-beta sequences from 15-18 subjects were obtained in each sequencing run. TCRdb re-called the 5' RACE reads with MiXCR, one entry per CDR3 protein. The sample has under 85,000 distinct CDR3 sequences, 9% to 12% seen once; the top ten hold roughly 2%. PBMCs numbering 2 million and stored at -80 C yielded the unsorted libraries. The source of the sample is a study of neurological immune-mediated disorders. The CDR3 is 13 amino acids.

The sequenced sample consisted of PBMCs. The origin of this receptor is a man aged 35 to 55 in good health. This rearrangement joins TRBV12-3 or TRBV12-4 to TRBJ2-1; TRBD2 agrees at 7 bases. The CDR3 DNA follows: TGTGCCAGCAGTTTATCCCGAGGACTAGGGACGGGTTTC. Translation: CASSLSRGLGTGF.